This passage covers 32 T cell receptor beta chains from one sample sequenced in a study of blood T cell repertoires in COVID-19. Clones were read by immunoSEQ multiplex PCR, and TCRdb kept only the in-frame ones, dropping some. The sample records around 230,000 clones, approximately 88% being singletons. Sequencing used PBMCs or T cells enriched from blood (not recorded which). All receptors derive from a woman in her thirties or forties with acute COVID-19.

The rearrangement joins TRBV5-4 to TRBJ1-1; 9 bases line up with TRBD1. Germline assignment: CDR1 SGHNT and CDR2 YYREEE (reference sequence). With V trimmed by 4 bases and J by 10 bases, 5 bases remained unmatched. The CDR3 sequence is 12 residues long. Written as DNA, the CDR3 is TGTGCCAGCAGCCCCGGACAGGGGCTAGCTTTCTTT. Translated: CASSPGQGLAFF.

This clone was seen only once. DNA of the CDR3: TGTGCCAGCAGCCGGCCGGGACACTCCTACAATGAGCAGTTCTTC. This translates into CASSRPGHSYNEQFF. This chain uses TRBV3-1 (or the pseudogene TRBV3-2) with TRBJ2-1; TRBD1 is a possible D gene (6 bases). Germline CDR1 and CDR2: LGHDT and YNNKEL (reference sequence). V lost 4 bases to trimming and J lost 0 bases, with 10 bases between them. The CDR3 runs 15 residues.

The J gene is TRBJ2-5, the V gene TRBV5-1, with a tentative D call TRBD2 (5 bases). The CDR3 sequence is 14 residues long. Germline CDR1 reads SGHRS; CDR2 reads YFSETQ. The ends were cut back, 2 bases at V and 5 bases at J, with 13 bases in the middle. The CDR3 DNA is TGCGCCAGCAGCTTCACTAGTATGACGGAGACCCAGTACTTC. The encoded protein is CASSFTSMTETQYF. Full variable domain (outside the CDR3, taken from reference TRBV5-1 and TRBJ2-5): KAGVTQTPRYLIKTRGQQVTLSCSPISGHRSVSWYQQTPGQGLQFLFEYFSETQRNKGNFPGRFSGRQFSNSRSEMNVSTLELGDSALYLCASSFTSMTETQYFGPGTRLLVL.

This chain connects TRBV7-8 to TRBJ1-6; TRBD1 might be the D (6 bases). Germline values: CDR1 SGHVS, CDR2 FQNEAQ. The CDR3 spans 16 residues. V was trimmed by 3 bases and J by 5 bases, leaving 14 bases between them. Written as DNA, the CDR3 is TGTGCCAGCAGCTTTAGACAGGTTGAAGATAATTCACCCCTCCACTTT. It yields the protein CASSFRQVEDNSPLHF.

The chain employs TRBV7-9 and TRBJ2-1; 10 bases map to TRBD2. The V and J ends lost 3 bases and 10 bases, in that order; junction bases with no gene match: 6. Germline CDR1 is SEHNR and CDR2 is FQNEAQ (reference sequence). This CDR3 comprises 14 residues. CDR3 nucleotide sequence: TGTGCCAGCAGCTTGGCTAGCGGGAGCGAGGAGCAGTTCTTC. Protein product: CASSLASGSEEQFF.

The V and J genes are TRBV6-2 or TRBV6-3 and TRBJ2-2; 12 bases align to TRBD2. Germline V gene lookup returns CDR1 MNHEY and CDR2 SVGEGT. The CDR3 contains 16 residues. J gave up 3 bases and V 6 bases, and 5 bases lay outside the gene matches. In DNA, the CDR3 is TGTGCCAGCAGCTTTGGGACTAGCGGGTACACCGGGGAGCTGTTTTTT. It translates to CASSFGTSGYTGELFF.

The chain links TRBV3-1 (or the pseudogene TRBV3-2) to TRBJ1-6, with D tentatively TRBD1 (5 bases). Trimming shortened V by 0 bases and J by 7 bases, and 10 bases separated the two germline ends. The CDR3 is 15 amino acids. Germline CDR1 reads LGHDT; CDR2 reads YNNKEL (reference sequence). CDR3 amino acids: CASSQDLGGNSPLHF. The CDR3, as DNA: TGTGCCAGCAGCCAAGATTTGGGGGGAAATTCACCCCTCCACTTT.

The rearrangement uses TRBV10-2 and TRBJ2-7, with 7 bases that match TRBD1. V shed 6 bases and J 2 bases; nucleotides not matched to a gene: 7. CDR3 length: 14 residues. Germline V gene sequence: CDR1 WSHSY, CDR2 SAAADI. Written as DNA, the CDR3 is TGCGCCAGCAGCCGACAGGGTAAAGCCTACGAGCAGTACTTC. This gives the protein CASSRQGKAYEQYF.

This clone was detected only a few times. CDR3 sequence: CASSEEIAGANYEQYF. The DNA of the CDR3 is TGTGCCAGCAGTGAGGAGATAGCGGGGGCTAACTACGAGCAGTACTTC. This chain uses TRBV2 with TRBJ2-7; 9 bases are a match to TRBD2. Germline V lookup: CDR1 SNHLY, CDR2 FYNNEI. CDR3 length equals 16 residues. The ends lost 3 bases at V and 3 bases at J; junction bases unmatched: 9.

This rearrangement joins TRBV7-2 to TRBJ2-7; D unresolved. The V and J ends lost 1 base and 7 bases respectively, with 17 bases between them. CDR1 is SGHTA, CDR2 FQGNSA, per germline. The CDR3 runs to 15 residues. Here the CDR3 DNA reads TGTGCCAGCAGCTTAGATGGGCGTCCGGTAACAGAGCAGTACTTC. As protein: CASSLDGRPVTEQYF.

The chain combines TRBV19 with TRBJ1-1; 7 bases map to TRBD1. Germline CDR1 reads LNHDA; CDR2 reads SQIVND (reference sequence). V gave up 7 bases and J gave up 4 bases; unmatched junction bases: 15. This CDR3 has 16 residues. The CDR3: CASNQGQQKGRTEAFF. The CDR3 DNA follows: TGTGCCAGTAACCAGGGACAGCAAAAGGGTCGCACTGAAGCTTTCTTT.

V usage is TRBV7-8 and J usage is TRBJ1-1; D possibly corresponds to TRBD1 (5 bases). Trimming cost V 1 base and J 8 bases, with 17 bases left between them. This CDR3 region has 15 residues. CDR1 and CDR2 (germline): SGHVS, FQNEAQ. The CDR3 nucleotides read TGTGCCAGCAGCTTAGGGGGGGTAATCGTCCTCGAAGCTTTCTTT. The encoded protein is CASSLGGVIVLEAFF. The full variable domain, with the rest looked up from reference TRBV7-8 and TRBJ1-1, is GAGVSQSPRYKVAKRGQDVALRCDPISGHVSLFWYQQALGQGPEFLTYFQNEAQLDKSGLPSDRFFAERPEGSVSTLKIQRTQQEDSAVYLCASSLGGVIVLEAFFGQGTRLTVV.

This clone was counted once. The V gene is TRBV6-1, the J gene TRBJ2-5; TRBD2 matches 11 bases. Germline CDR1 reads MNHNS; CDR2 reads SASEGT. This CDR3 has 17 amino acids. Germline trimming cut 0 bases from V and 5 bases from J; bases unmatched to any gene: 8. CDR3 amino acids: CASSEARLAGGFETQYF. For the CDR3, the DNA is TGTGCCAGCAGTGAAGCGCGGCTAGCGGGGGGCTTTGAGACCCAGTACTTC.

V usage is TRBV5-1 and J usage is TRBJ2-1, with a possible D match to TRBD2 (7 bases). CDR1 and CDR2 (germline): SGHRS, YFSETQ. This CDR3 region has 15 residues. With 0 bases removed from V and 5 bases from J, the gap between germline ends came to 12 bases. The CDR3 region is CASSLVAGAHNEQFF. In nucleotides, the CDR3 is TGCGCCAGCAGCTTGGTCGCGGGGGCCCACAATGAGCAGTTCTTC.

Details on this clone: The same CDR3 is also encoded by other DNA sequences in this sample. This chain uses TRBV12-3 or TRBV12-4 with TRBJ1-5, with D possibly matching TRBD1 (6 bases). The CDR3 spans 13 residues. V gave up 5 bases and J gave up 1 base, with 6 bases separating them. The CDR3 is CASSGGSNQPQHF. CDR3 DNA: TGTGCCAGCAGTGGGGGCAGCAATCAGCCCCAGCATTTT.

V usage is TRBV7-9 and J usage is TRBJ1-2; no reliable D call. The CDR3 extends over 11 amino acids. Trimming shortened V by 6 bases and J by 8 bases, and 10 bases separated the two germline ends. Germline CDR1 SEHNR, CDR2 FQNEAQ (reference sequence). The CDR3 spells CASRINTGYTF. The CDR3 DNA sequence: TGTGCCAGCAGAATTAATACAGGCTACACCTTC.

The CDR3 bases are TGCGCCAGCAGCCAACCCTGGGGTGGTGGGGGCACGAACACCGGGGAGCTGTTTTTT. Translated, it gives CASSQPWGGGGTNTGELFF. This chain uses TRBV4-3 with TRBJ2-2, with TRBD1 as a possible D gene (6 bases). CDR1 and CDR2 (germline): LGHNA, YSLEER. V was clipped by 2 bases and J by 0 bases, with 19 bases between them. CDR3 length: 19 residues.

The chain has TRBV6-5 and TRBJ1-4; the match to TRBD1 covers 8 bases. Per the germline V gene, CDR1 is MNHEY and CDR2 is SVGAGI. V shed 0 bases and J 7 bases; nucleotides not matched to a gene: 4. CDR3 length: 15 amino acids. The CDR3 DNA reads TGTGCCAGCAGTTACTCGGGACAGGCTTTTGAAAAACTGTTTTTT. It specifies CASSYSGQAFEKLFF.

This chain uses TRBV5-8 with TRBJ2-5, with 11 bases lining up with TRBD2. Unmatched junction bases numbered 8, after V lost 0 bases and J lost 1 base. Looked up from germline, CDR1 is SGHTS and CDR2 is YDEGEE. This CDR3 has 18 amino acids. This CDR3 reads CASSLGSGGARSQETQYF. CDR3 bases: TGTGCCAGCAGCTTGGGTAGCGGGGGGGCCCGGAGCCAAGAGACCCAGTACTTC. Combining the CDR3 with reference TRBV5-8 and TRBJ2-5 gives the whole variable domain EAGVTQSPTHLIKTRGQQATLRCSPISGHTSVYWYQQALGLGLQFLLWYDEGEERNRGNFPPRFSGRQFPNYSSELNVNALELEDSALYLCASSLGSGGARSQETQYFGPGTRLLVL.

The chain has TRBV6-5 and TRBJ1-6, with D hard to call. Trimming took 5 bases from V and 6 from J, leaving 14 bases between them. Germline assignment: CDR1 MNHEY and CDR2 SVGAGI. This CDR3 is built from 15 residues. The CDR3 DNA is TGTGCCAGCAGTAGGGCCCGGGGAATTAATTCACCCCTCCACTTT. Translated, it gives CASSRARGINSPLHF.

This clone was observed a few times. This rearrangement joins TRBV19 to TRBJ1-1; perhaps TRBD1 as D (6 bases). With 7 bases removed from V and 1 base from J, the gap between germline ends came to 19 bases. Germline assignment: CDR1 LNHDA and CDR2 SQIVND (reference sequence). The CDR3 runs 16 residues. Here the CDR3 reads CASIPWADSGNTEAFF. CDR3 coding DNA: TGTGCCAGTATTCCCTGGGCGGACAGTGGGAACACTGAAGCTTTCTTT. The full variable domain, with the rest looked up from reference TRBV19 and TRBJ1-1, is DGGITQSPKYLFRKEGQNVTLSCEQNLNHDAMYWYRQDPGQGLRLIYYSQIVNDFQKGDIAEGYSVSREKKESFPLTVTSAQKNPTAFYLCASIPWADSGNTEAFFGQGTRLTVV.

The J gene is TRBJ1-1, the V gene TRBV18; possibly TRBD1 for D (6 bases). V lost 3 bases and J lost 6, with 14 bases in between. This CDR3 has 14 residues. Germline CDR1 is KGHSH and CDR2 is LQKENI. The CDR3 loop is CASSPGRGRAEAFF. CDR3 DNA: TGTGCCAGCTCACCGGGGCGGGGGCGAGCTGAAGCTTTCTTT.

J is TRBJ1-1 and V is TRBV19, with 12 positions matching TRBD1. V dropped 1 base and J dropped 6; count of bases not matched to a gene: 9. CDR1 is LNHDA and CDR2 is SQIVND in the germline V gene (reference sequence). The CDR3 runs to 17 residues. DNA of the CDR3: TGTGCCAGTAGTATAGTGACGGGACAGGGGGCCAAAGCTGAAGCTTTCTTT. Amino acids: CASSIVTGQGAKAEAFF.

V is TRBV6-5 and J is TRBJ1-5; TRBD1 agrees at 8 bases. The CDR3 runs 13 residues. Germline-derived CDR1 and CDR2 are MNHEY and SVGAGI. The V and J ends lost 6 bases and 11 bases, in that order; junction bases with no gene match: 9. This chain's CDR3 is CASRRTGGEAQHF. The CDR3 region has the DNA TGTGCCAGCAGGCGAACAGGGGGGGAAGCCCAGCATTTT.

The chain recombines TRBV11-2 with TRBJ2-1; 9 bases line up with TRBD2. V dropped 5 bases and J dropped 4; count of bases not matched to a gene: 3. CDR1 and CDR2 from the germline V gene are SGHAT and FQNNGV. The CDR3 extends over 14 amino acids. This CDR3 is CASSGGLAYNEQFF. The DNA of the CDR3 is TGTGCCAGCAGCGGGGGACTAGCATACAATGAGCAGTTCTTC.

The chain uses TRBV2 and TRBJ1-2, with 10 bases matching TRBD1. The CDR3 sequence is 13 residues long. Per the germline V gene, CDR1 is SNHLY and CDR2 is FYNNEI. V trimming: 7 bases; J trimming: 4 bases; junction bases outside the gene matches: 3. The CDR3 coding sequence is TGTGCCAGCAAGGACAGGGGGGCCTATGGCTACACCTTC. Residues: CASKDRGAYGYTF.

The V call is TRBV10-1, the J call TRBJ2-3; possible D gene TRBD2, 5 bases. This CDR3 region has 13 residues. The germline gives CDR1 WNHNN, CDR2 SYGVQD (reference sequence). The V end was cut by 8 bases, the J end by 1 base, with 10 bases between. CDR3 amino acids: CASSGSGTDTQYF. CDR3 in DNA: TGCGCCAGCTCGGGTAGCGGCACAGATACGCAGTATTTT.

This clone was seen just once. This chain joins TRBV18 and TRBJ2-7; a weak D match, TRBD2 (6 bases). The CDR3 covers 15 residues. Trimming removed 3 bases from V and 3 bases from J, with 15 bases in between. Germline lookup yields CDR1 KGHSH and CDR2 LQKENI. CDR3 DNA sequence: TGTGCCAGCTCACCCCCCTGGGACGGGGGCTACGAGCAGTACTTC. It yields the protein CASSPPWDGGYEQYF.

V and J are TRBV21-1 and TRBJ1-5; the table's D call of TRBD1 was not tested on the DNA. TRBV21-1 is shown as a pseudogene. The CDR3 has 18 residues. CDR3 nucleotide sequence: TGTGCCAGCAGCACACCGGACAGGGACAGGGATAGCAATCAGCCCCAGCATTTT. Encoded protein: CASSTPDRDRDSNQPQHF.

The count of this clone is one. The J gene is TRBJ2-1, the V gene TRBV3-1 (or the pseudogene TRBV3-2), with TRBD2 matching 11 bases. Looked up from germline, CDR1 is LGHDT and CDR2 is YNNKEL (reference sequence). The CDR3 totals 16 residues. Germline trimming cut 4 bases from V and 4 bases from J; bases unmatched to any gene: 6. Here the CDR3 reads CASSPQGTSGYNEQFF. The CDR3 DNA is TGTGCCAGCAGCCCACAGGGGACTAGCGGATACAATGAGCAGTTCTTC.

The V gene is TRBV11-2, the J gene TRBJ2-3; D gene unclear. There are 14 residues in the CDR3. Between the trimmed V and J ends, which lost 3 bases and 1 base, there was a span of 8 bases. Per the germline V gene, CDR1 is SGHAT and CDR2 is FQNNGV. The DNA of the CDR3 is TGTGCCAGCAGCTTTGCCGGTGGCACAGATACGCAGTATTTT. Translating gives CASSFAGGTDTQYF.

The J gene is TRBJ2-2, the V gene TRBV2, with 7 bases matching TRBD1. The CDR3 consists of 14 residues. CDR1 and CDR2 (germline): SNHLY, FYNNEI. With 6 bases clipped from V and 4 bases from J, the junction kept 5 bases outside the gene matches. CDR3 coding DNA: TGTGCCAGCAGGGGGACAGATACCACCGGGGAGCTGTTTTTT. Translation: CASRGTDTTGELFF. Full variable domain (remainder filled in from reference TRBV2 and TRBJ2-2): EPEVTQTPSHQVTQMGQEVILRCVPISNHLYFYWYRQILGQKVEFLVSFYNNEISEKSEIFDDQFSVERPDGSNFTLKIRSTKLEDSAMYFCASRGTDTTGELFFGEGSRLTVL.